This record covers a single T cell receptor (beta chain). The antigen this receptor binds is unknown. No base quality values were provided; no much bigger clone lies one nucleotide off. The cohort consisted of fewer than 700 healthy bone marrow donors. At the time of sampling, all cohort members were nominally healthy, though unrecorded immune exposures were likely present. The donor tested CMV seronegative and was one of the 352 seronegative cohort members. A peripheral blood sample was provided by each donor, and peripheral blood mononuclear cells were used for TCR beta sequencing. Genomic DNA was extracted from the blood cell samples with the Qiagen DNeasy Blood Extraction Kit. The sample originates from a study of cytomegalovirus exposure and HLA in healthy donors (dated by TCRdb to 2016 to 2017). Some background on the complete study: In an earlier analysis of fewer than 750 of the donors, less than 350 Gb of sequence data and 117 million unique TCR beta sequences from roughly 190 million T cells were reported. Roughly 290 gigabases of sequencing data and tens of millions of unique TCR sequences made up an early release that covered several hundred HLA-typed donors. Of the roughly 390 genotyped donors, less than 90% were placed in the genetic ancestry cluster associated with self-reported Caucasian donors. The study aimed to test whether signatures of past pathogen exposure could be identified by cataloging public T cell receptors. The study profiled the T cell repertoires of hundreds of subjects by immunosequencing and related them to cytomegalovirus serostatus. Along with the approximately 600-subject first cohort, a separate validation cohort of over a hundred different subjects was used. The study combined high-throughput TCR immunosequencing, statistical association of individual TCRs with disease status, and machine learning to predict cytomegalovirus infection status. A later analysis re-analyzed previously published TCR beta repertoires from approximately 670 donors and added high-resolution HLA genotyping to study TCR occurrence patterns. Rather than using new phenotypic data, the later analysis identified candidate immune exposures from TCR beta sequences and from how often those sequences occurred across donors. An earlier analysis of nearly 600 of the donors applied high-throughput TCR beta sequencing to assess whether each TCR beta V gene segment acted as functional or pseudogenic. Alongside the repertoire data, information on donor age, sex, ethnicity and CMV serostatus was compiled. Genome-wide SNP genotypes for about 55% of the 666 donors were used in a later genetic analysis, which treated that subset as a discovery cohort. Every discovery cohort repertoire had been produced on one sequencing platform. HLA typing included class I and class II loci at four-digit resolution. Typing coverage differed by locus: A, B, C, DRB1 and DQB1 were typed in roughly 629-630 donors, DQA1 in roughly 500, DPA1 in 606, and DPB1 in approximately 450. About five DR-DQ haplotypes were treated as single units for association and clustering because of strong linkage in the cohort. Across 300 to 500 genotyped donors of the cohort, an average of approximately 200,000 unique TCR beta nucleotide sequences per donor were sequenced, and roughly 20% of those sequences were non-productive. Overall results and qualifications from the work: A cluster of highly shared sequence variants was judged likely to be a technical artifact of the sequencing pipeline. Because counts were too low, seventeen rarely observed V segments, including chromosome 9 orphons, were excluded from the earlier analysis of a few hundred of the donors. A further reported finding was that TCR beta sequences accurately predicted the HLA-A and HLA-B alleles for most subjects in the first cohort. Three of the identified cytomegalovirus-associated TCR beta chains were confirmed in vitro to be specific for cytomegalovirus antigens. Presence/absence analyses assumed roughly uniform sequencing depth across donors, an assumption that may not hold. Most TCR sequences were observed very rarely across donors, whereas some public TCRs were present in many individuals. For the cohort, immune exposure information was limited to CMV serostatus. Because the 87-base-pair reads could not distinguish some IMGT-functional V segments, including TRBV6-2 and TRBV6-3, those segments were excluded. Only TCR beta chains were sequenced in this cohort, and the absence of alpha or paired-chain data limited detectable features. An association between a missense DCLRE1C variant and V-gene and J-gene trimming of TCR beta chains was found in a later genetic analysis and replicated in an independent cohort. A later genetic analysis reported fewer N-insertions in productive TCRs among donors in an Asian-associated ancestry cluster than the roughly 690-donor mean. The authors suggested that the approach could potentially be generalized to other disease states and immunological phenotypes. Correlated functional status among segregating V segments might reflect linkage disequilibrium, but an unknown experimental factor could not be ruled out. According to a later analysis, parvovirus B19, influenza, CMV and Epstein-Barr virus appeared linked to several top co-occurrence clusters. At a false discovery rate of 0.05, a later analysis linked fewer than 20,000 TCR beta sequences to specific HLA alleles. When HLA alleles, especially DR and DQ, strongly co-occurred, TCR associations were difficult to assign to individual alleles. In an earlier analysis of 587 of the donors, most TCR beta V segments appeared in productive rearrangements about 90% or about 30% of the time, broadly matching IMGT annotations. Compared with equally common non-associated chains, HLA-associated TCR beta chains in a later analysis were more clonally expanded and had lower generation probabilities. Because HLA typing was unavailable for some donors at each locus, only the typed subset was used in association tests. In both the original and validation cohorts, the classifier was reported to diagnose cytomegalovirus status with high specificity and sensitivity. According to a later analysis, most CMV-associated TCR beta chains appeared to be HLA-restricted, and the HLA associations seemed to be driven largely by CMV exposure. In the study, 150 to 200 TCR beta chains were listed as associated with cytomegalovirus. A later analysis found that TCR association rates varied across HLA loci, with DRB1 alleles showing the most associated TCRs and HLA-C alleles the fewest.

From the cysteine through the phenylalanine, the CDR3 covers 17 amino acids. The retained sequence is limited to the CDR3, 51 bases, with the frame set at the first base. CDR1 and CDR2, looked up from the germline V gene, are SGHTA and FQGTGA. V is reduced by 5 bases and J by 5 bases, leaving a spacing of 22 bases between them. The library was built by means of the immunoSEQ multiplex PCR assay. A mixture of 60 forward primers for TCR Vbeta segments and 13 reverse primers for TCR Jbeta segments was used in the multiplex PCR. The CDR3 region of rearranged TCR beta genes was amplified from genomic DNA by a multiplex PCR assay. Amplified TCR beta libraries were sequenced as 87-base-pair reads on the Illumina HiSeq System. Per the source publication's procedure: A later analysis tallied roughly 76 million unique TCR beta chains across the 550 to 850 repertoires, and 10 million to 11 million of those chains were shared by two or more donors. Raw reads were error-corrected and collapsed into unique sequences with a nearest-neighbor algorithm that merged closely related sequences to remove PCR and sequencing errors. V, D and J gene segments were assigned by aligning CDR3 sequences to IMGT reference sequences. For a sequence to be retained, a match of at least six nucleotides was required to both a V gene segment and a J gene segment. Rearrangements were classified as productive when the CDR3 lacked stop codons and remained in frame with V and J, and all other rearrangements were classified as non-productive. Following IMGT convention, CDR3 was defined as the stretch from the second conserved V-encoded cysteine to the conserved J-encoded phenylalanine. In an earlier analysis of approximately 590 of the donors, sequences lacking an unambiguous match to a single V gene segment were excluded. An earlier analysis of about 590 of the donors classified V segments as functional when productive rearrangements were above 56.7% and as segregating when the standard deviation between donors was above 5%. A statistical classification framework was built for diagnosing cytomegalovirus status from the catalog of TCR beta chain sequences. V and J gene assignment, in a later analysis, came from comparing TCR nucleotide sequences with IMGT/GENE-DB human TR gene sequences. The TCRdist pipeline was used in a later analysis to assign CDR3 sequences and most-parsimonious VDJ recombination scenarios. In a later analysis, every TCR beta chain was defined by the combination of its CDR3 amino acid sequence and its V-gene family, and reads without a unique V-gene family were dropped. In a later analysis, 500 to 700 highly shared, low-generation-probability nucleotide sequences were removed to address suspected cross-contamination and a sequencing artifact. In a later analysis, a clonal expansion index for each public chain was calculated from normalized within-repertoire ranks of inferred template counts. Generation probabilities in a later analysis came from a VDJ recombination model fitted to out-of-frame rearrangements, and those results were checked against IGoR. A later analysis scored TCR-TCR, TCR-HLA and TCR-CMV co-occurrence with hypergeometric tests, applying a repertoire-size bias correction to TCR pairs. To estimate false discovery rates, a later analysis permuted the HLA or CMV assignments 20 times. In a later analysis, co-occurring TCRs were grouped with DBSCAN, and TCRdist sequence similarity was added when clustering was performed within HLA-allele-positive subsets. For co-occurrence clustering, repertoires with fewer than 30,000 or more than 120,000 public chains were excluded, along with five or six repertoires with anomalous nucleotide sharing. TCRdb stores this immuneACCESS table with in-frame sequences only. Part of the clones is absent; in the studies checked, under half of the shortfall reflects unresolved V genes, and no reason is known for the rest. V and J calls and clone size are copied from that table; D and trimming were computed from the DNA. A total of tens of thousands of clones appear in this sample, 75% to 85% of them only once. Approximately 3.5% of the sample rests with the top ten.

The chain was built from TRBV7-3 and TRBJ2-1; TRBD2 is a weak D gene call, 6 bases matching. Material for sequencing was PBMCs. The TCR sequence derives from a woman aged 40 to 50 in good health and CMV-seronegative. CDR3 reads: CASSPGDFPFGDNEQFF. The nucleotides are TGTGCCAGCAGCCCCGGGGACTTCCCATTCGGGGACAATGAGCAGTTCTTC. The variable domain in full, with residues beyond the CDR3 obtained from the reference TRBV7-3 and TRBJ2-1 genes, is GAGVSQTPSNKVTEKGKYVELRCDPISGHTALYWYRQSLGQGPEFLIYFQGTGAADDSGLPNDRFFAVRPEGSVSTLKIQRTERGDSAVYLCASSPGDFPFGDNEQFFGPGTRLTVL.